These 13 T cell receptor beta chains were sequenced from one sample in a study of neoadjuvant anti-PD-1 for oral cavity cancer. TCRdb's copy holds only in-frame clones and misses some; the assay was immunoSEQ multiplex PCR. This table holds 65,000 to 95,000 clones, around 80% found once. This specimen consisted of PBMCs, obtained before nivolumab (anti-PD-1) treatment. These receptors were obtained from a person between 35 and 79 years old with oral cavity squamous cell carcinoma.

This sequence joins TRBV10-1 and TRBJ2-2, with D tentatively TRBD1 (5 bases). The CDR3 extends over 17 amino acids. Trimming took 1 base from V and 3 from J, leaving 15 bases between them. Germline V gene sequence: CDR1 WNHNN, CDR2 SYGVQD (reference sequence). CDR3 nucleotide sequence: TGCGCCAGCAGTGAGTATCCAGGGTCGGCGTACACCGGGGAGCTGTTTTTT. The encoded protein is CASSEYPGSAYTGELFF.

The chain couples TRBV11-2 to TRBJ2-1, with D tentatively TRBD1 (5 bases). CDR1 and CDR2 (germline): SGHAT, FQNNGV. CDR3 size: 15 residues. V lost 3 bases to trimming and J lost 0 bases, with 9 bases between them. For the CDR3, the DNA is TGTGCCAGCAGCTTCTCCAGGGACTCCTACAATGAGCAGTTCTTC. This translates into CASSFSRDSYNEQFF.

As to this clone: The sample contains more than one DNA sequence encoding this CDR3. The chain has TRBV6-5 and TRBJ2-5; D remains ambiguous. CDR1 MNHEY and CDR2 SVGAGI come from the germline V gene. This CDR3 is built from 11 residues. V was clipped by 2 bases and J by 5 bases, with 3 bases between them. The CDR3 spells CASSYGETQYF. The CDR3 bases are TGTGCCAGCAGTTACGGGGAGACCCAGTACTTC.

The J gene is TRBJ2-1, the V gene TRBV7-3; 11 bases line up with TRBD2. The V gene's germline CDR1 is SGHTA and CDR2 FQGTGA. This CDR3 has 15 amino acids. The ends lost 2 bases at V and 6 bases at J; junction bases unmatched: 3. CDR3 region: CASSLGLAGSNEQFF. The CDR3 region has the DNA TGTGCCAGCAGCTTAGGACTAGCGGGTAGCAATGAGCAGTTCTTC.

The rearrangement joins TRBV4-1 to TRBJ1-2; a possible D gene is TRBD1 (5 bases). CDR1 MGHRA and CDR2 YSYEKL come from the germline V gene. The V gene lost 0 bases and the J gene lost 2 bases, with 13 bases spanning the gap. The CDR3 covers 16 residues. The CDR3 nucleotides are TGCGCCAGCAGCCAAGATAGGGCAGGGCCCAACTATGGCTACACCTTC. It specifies CASSQDRAGPNYGYTF.

V and J are TRBV6-5 and TRBJ2-3; possibly TRBD2 for D (6 bases). The CDR3 has 14 amino acids. V lost 7 bases and J 4 bases, leaving 15 bases between the germline ends. Germline V lookup: CDR1 MNHEY, CDR2 SVGAGI. The CDR3 DNA follows: TGTGCCAGCAAGTATGAGCGGGCAGCAGATACGCAGTATTTT. Translation: CASKYERAADTQYF.

The gene calls are TRBV6-1 and TRBJ2-3; D gene ambiguous. Germline V gene sequence: CDR1 MNHNS, CDR2 SASEGT. CDR3 length: 14 amino acids. The V and J ends lost 6 bases and 1 base respectively, with 11 bases between them. The DNA of the CDR3 is TGTGCCAGCAGGCTGGGAATCGGCACAGATACGCAGTATTTT. Its translation is CASRLGIGTDTQYF.

This chain connects TRBV7-8 to TRBJ2-3; D is undetermined. Trimming took off 5 bases at V and 6 bases at J, with 18 bases between the two ends. Germline-derived CDR1 and CDR2 are SGHVS and FQNEAQ. The CDR3 extends over 15 amino acids. The CDR3 region is CASSPLVAVRDTQYF. The CDR3 DNA is TGTGCCAGCAGCCCCCTAGTGGCCGTGCGTGATACGCAGTATTTT. Variable domain in full (rest from reference TRBV7-8 and TRBJ2-3): GAGVSQSPRYKVAKRGQDVALRCDPISGHVSLFWYQQALGQGPEFLTYFQNEAQLDKSGLPSDRFFAERPEGSVSTLKIQRTQQEDSAVYLCASSPLVAVRDTQYFGPGTRLTVL.

The sample holds one count of this clone. The chain couples TRBV7-6 to TRBJ1-2; a possible D gene is TRBD1 (5 bases). V was trimmed by 1 base and J by 5 bases, leaving 8 bases between them. The CDR3 covers 13 residues. The germline V gene encodes CDR1 SGHVS and CDR2 FNYEAQ. The CDR3 DNA sequence: TGTGCCAGCAGCTTAGTGGAGGGGTATGGCTACACCTTC. Amino acids: CASSLVEGYGYTF.

The genes are TRBV19 and TRBJ2-1; 9 nucleotides match TRBD2. Germline-derived CDR1 and CDR2 are LNHDA and SQIVND (reference sequence). V lost 3 bases to trimming and J lost 9 bases; unmatched junction nucleotides: 3. This CDR3 has 13 residues. The CDR3 region has the DNA TGTGCCAGTAGTATCCCGCGGGGGGGTGAGCAGTTCTTC. It is translated as CASSIPRGGEQFF.

This chain uses TRBV4-1 with TRBJ2-6, with D perhaps TRBD1 (6 bases). The CDR3 loop spans 18 amino acids. CDR1 and CDR2 from the germline V gene are MGHRA and YSYEKL. The V end lost 5 bases, the J end lost 0 bases, and 17 bases lay between the germline ends. Here the CDR3 reads CASSEGAQGLSGANVLTF. The CDR3 DNA reads TGCGCCAGCAGCGAAGGGGCACAGGGCCTCTCTGGGGCCAACGTCCTGACTTTC.

The rearrangement joins TRBV6-6 to TRBJ1-1; D remains unclear. The CDR3 sequence is 13 residues long. The germline V gene has CDR1 MNHNY and CDR2 SVGAGI (reference sequence). V was cut by 5 bases and J by 6 bases, with 13 bases left in between. The CDR3 sequence: CASSPQASAEAFF. The CDR3, as DNA: TGTGCCAGCAGTCCCCAGGCCTCGGCTGAAGCTTTCTTT.

J is TRBJ2-3 and V is TRBV20-1; D call uncertain. The CDR3 has 11 residues. Between the trimmed V and J ends, which lost 5 bases and 5 bases, there was a span of 8 bases. CDR1 DFQATT and CDR2 SNEGSKA come from the germline V gene (reference sequence). For the CDR3, the DNA is TGCAGTGCTGCTCCACAAGATACGCAGTATTTT. Its protein product is CSAAPQDTQYF.